This T cell receptor (beta chain) comes out of a study of blood T cell repertoires in COVID-19. Study-wide context: The United States, Italy and Spain provided the acute and convalescent COVID-19 samples.

Repertoires were generated with immunoSEQ multiplex PCR, while TCRdb's copy carries only in-frame clones and drops some. In the table there are 140,000 to 150,000 clones, 85% to 90% of which are singletons. V gave up 5 bases and J gave up 8 bases, with 15 bases separating them. Germline CDR1 is SGHTA and CDR2 is FQGNSA. CDR3 length: 13 residues. Recovery among Cohort 3 donors was established by two negative PCRs, clearance, or symptom resolution. The chain uses TRBV7-2 and TRBJ1-2; weak D call: TRBD1 (5 bases). This clonotype originated in a man aged 55-75 years who had recovered from COVID-19. Sequenced: PBMCs or T cells enriched from blood (not recorded which). CDR3 DNA sequence: TGTGCCAGCAGCCCTACTACAACAGGCGGCTACACCTTC. Encoded protein: CASSPTTTGGYTF.